The 29 T cell receptor beta chains listed next were all sequenced from one sample in a study of blood T cell repertoires in COVID-19. Repertoires were generated with immunoSEQ multiplex PCR, while TCRdb's copy carries only in-frame clones and drops some. This sample yields about 34,000 clones, of which approximately 77% are seen a single time; 16% belongs to the top ten. The source material was peripheral blood. The receptor source for this set is a human donor in a cohort sampled during active COVID-19.

The genes are TRBV5-1 and TRBJ1-5; D perhaps matches TRBD1 (6 bases). The CDR3 is 14 residues long. CDR1 SGHRS and CDR2 YFSETQ come from the germline V gene. Trimming cost V 3 bases and J 4 bases, with 11 bases left between them. CDR3: CASSSGQPNQPQHF. The CDR3 nucleotides read TGCGCCAGCAGCTCTGGACAGCCAAATCAGCCCCAGCATTTT.

The chain combines TRBV27 with TRBJ2-7; 9 positions agree with TRBD1. This CDR3 is 15 amino acids long. Per germline, CDR1 MNHEY and CDR2 SMNVEV (reference sequence). The V segment lost 5 bases and the J segment 2 bases; nucleotides outside the gene matches: 7. The CDR3 DNA reads as TGTGCCAGCAGTGAGGGGACAGGGCGAACCTACGAGCAGTACTTC. Its protein product is CASSEGTGRTYEQYF.

The chain is built from TRBV28 and TRBJ2-2, with TRBD1 identical over 8 bases. This CDR3 comprises 13 residues. CDR1 is MDHEN and CDR2 is SYDVKM in the germline V gene. Trimming took 10 bases from V and 11 from J; bases not matched to a gene: 12. The CDR3 sequence is CATTPGTGGELFF. CDR3 coding DNA: TGTGCCACCACTCCCGGGACAGGCGGTGAGCTGTTTTTT.

This chain joins TRBV24-1 and TRBJ2-3, with TRBD1 matching over 9 bases. Germline assignment: CDR1 KGHDR and CDR2 SFDVKD. This CDR3 contains 15 residues. V was pared by 5 bases and J by 2 bases, with 4 bases of the junction left unmatched. The CDR3 spells CATSGGDRVTDTQYF. As DNA, the CDR3 is TGTGCCACCAGTGGCGGGGACAGGGTCACAGATACGCAGTATTTT.

The chain carries TRBV24-1 and TRBJ2-5, with D maybe TRBD1 (6 bases). CDR1 is KGHDR and CDR2 is SFDVKD in the germline V gene. Trimming left V 4 bases short and J 0 bases short, with 11 bases between. The CDR3 length is 15 residues. The CDR3 DNA reads as TGTGCCACCAGTGACGCAGGACAGTACCAAGAGACCCAGTACTTC. Encoded protein: CATSDAGQYQETQYF.

The gene calls are TRBV18 and TRBJ2-2, with TRBD2 matching 8 bases. The CDR3 runs to 18 residues. CDR1 and CDR2 from the germline V gene are KGHSH and LQKENI. The trim removed 0 bases at V and 2 bases at J, leaving 8 bases unmatched. The CDR3 reads CASSPPLGSGGNTGELFF. CDR3 bases: TGTGCCAGCTCACCACCGTTGGGGAGCGGGGGAAACACCGGGGAGCTGTTTTTT.

The J gene is TRBJ2-1, the V gene TRBV21-1; the table's D call, TRBD1, was not checked against the DNA. TRBV21-1 is reported as a pseudogene. There are 15 residues in the CDR3. The CDR3 region has the DNA TGTGCCAGCAGCATTATAGGGGGCCCCTACAATGAGCAGTTCTTC. It is translated as CASSIIGGPYNEQFF.

This clone has only one observation. The CDR3 reads CASSPGGTNYEQYF. The CDR3 DNA is TGTGCCAGCAGCCCAGGGGGGACAAACTACGAGCAGTACTTC. The chain has TRBV11-2 and TRBJ2-7; perhaps TRBD1 as D (7 bases). Germline V gene lookup returns CDR1 SGHAT and CDR2 FQNNGV. Trimming took off 5 bases at V and 3 bases at J, with 14 bases between the two ends. CDR3 size: 14 residues.

The chain uses TRBV27 and TRBJ2-3; 9 positions match TRBD2. This CDR3 has 17 residues. Germline assignment: CDR1 MNHEY and CDR2 SMNVEV (reference sequence). Trimming at V came to 6 bases and at J to 2 bases, leaving 12 bases not matched to a gene. The CDR3 is CASSEFPRGGDTDTQYF. In DNA, the CDR3 is TGTGCCAGCAGCGAGTTCCCCCGCGGGGGGGACACAGATACGCAGTATTTT.

The chain carries TRBV30 and TRBJ1-5; 9 nucleotides line up with TRBD1. The junction had 3 bases not matched to a gene; V was cut back by 0 bases and J by 6 bases. CDR1 and CDR2 (germline): GTSNPN, SVGIG (reference sequence). The CDR3 spans 14 residues. The CDR3 sequence: CAWSVGTGLQPQHF. Here the CDR3 DNA reads TGTGCCTGGAGTGTGGGGACAGGGCTTCAGCCCCAGCATTTT. The entire variable domain, with the rest obtained from reference TRBV30 and TRBJ1-5, is as follows: SQTIHQWPATLVQPVGSPLSLECTVEGTSNPNLYWYRQAAGRGLQLLFYSVGIGQISSEVPQNLSASRPQDRQFILSSKKLLLSDSGFYLCAWSVGTGLQPQHFGDGTRLSIL.

The count of this clone is one. The genes are TRBV18 and TRBJ2-2, with 11 bases matching TRBD2. V shed 3 bases, J shed 6 bases, and the junction held 6 bases outside the gene matches. The CDR3 spans 16 residues. Looked up from germline, CDR1 is KGHSH and CDR2 is LQKENI. For the CDR3, the DNA is TGTGCCAGCTCACCGGCGGGACTAGCGGCGGCCGGGGAGCTGTTTTTT. Its protein product is CASSPAGLAAAGELFF. Together with reference TRBV18 and TRBJ2-2, the CDR3 gives the full variable domain: NAGVMQNPRHLVRRRGQEARLRCSPMKGHSHVYWYRQLPEEGLKFMVYLQKENIIDESGMPKERFSAEFPKEGPSILRIQQVVRGDSAAYFCASSPAGLAAAGELFFGEGSRLTVL.

CDR3 nucleotide sequence: TGTGCCAGCAGCTCCCGTTCAGGCTATGGCTACACCTTC. Protein: CASSSRSGYGYTF. This chain connects TRBV13 to TRBJ1-2; D is unresolved. Per germline, CDR1 PRHDT and CDR2 FYEKMQ (reference sequence). V was pared by 4 bases and J by 4 bases, with 10 bases between. The CDR3 runs to 13 residues. Full variable domain (rest looked up from reference TRBV13 and TRBJ1-2): AAGVIQSPRHLIKEKRETATLKCYPIPRHDTVYWYQQGPGQDPQFLISFYEKMQSDKGSIPDRFSAQQFSDYHSELNMSSLELGDSALYFCASSSRSGYGYTFGSGTRLTVV.

The chain recombines TRBV7-2 with TRBJ2-1; 9 bases agree with TRBD1. The CDR3 covers 14 residues. Germline CDR1 SGHTA, CDR2 FQGNSA. V shed 5 bases, J shed 6 bases, and the junction held 5 bases outside the gene matches. CDR3 nucleotides: TGTGCCAGCAGCCACAGGGGGCATGGCAATGAGCAGTTCTTC. Amino acids: CASSHRGHGNEQFF. Based on the CDR3 plus reference TRBV7-2 and TRBJ2-1, the full variable domain is GAGVSQSPSNKVTEKGKDVELRCDPISGHTALYWYRQSLGQGLEFLIYFQGNSAPDKSGLPSDRFSAERTGGSVSTLTIQRTQQEDSAVYLCASSHRGHGNEQFFGPGTRLTVL.

The chain is built from TRBV7-9 and TRBJ1-2; no definite D call. Germline lookup yields CDR1 SEHNR and CDR2 FQNEAQ (reference sequence). V lost 7 bases and J 8 bases, leaving 17 bases between the germline ends. The CDR3 is made up of 13 amino acids. The CDR3 reads CASTGRIGGGYTF. The CDR3 coding sequence is TGTGCCAGCACCGGACGTATAGGCGGGGGCTACACCTTC.

The rearrangement joins TRBV25-1 to TRBJ2-1; TRBD1 matches at 10 bases. Looked up from germline, CDR1 is MGHDK and CDR2 is SYGVNS. V lost 5 bases, J lost 8 bases, and 9 bases stayed unmatched. The CDR3 contains 15 residues. The chain's CDR3 is CASSPDRGDLDEQFF. The CDR3 DNA is TGTGCCAGCAGTCCGGACAGGGGGGATCTCGATGAGCAGTTCTTC.

The sample holds a few counts of this clone. The gene calls are TRBV2 and TRBJ1-6, with a weak D call TRBD1 (5 bases). V was clipped by 2 bases and J by 7 bases, with 9 bases between them. The CDR3 contains 14 residues. The V gene's germline CDR1 is SNHLY and CDR2 FYNNEI. CDR3 region: CASSEQGGNSPLHF. The CDR3 bases are TGTGCCAGCAGTGAACAGGGAGGGAATTCACCCCTCCACTTT.

The chain uses TRBV20-1 and TRBJ2-1; maybe TRBD2 (6 bases). The V end was cut by 3 bases, the J end by 0 bases, with 15 bases between. CDR3 length: 16 amino acids. Looked up from germline, CDR1 is DFQATT and CDR2 is SNEGSKA (reference sequence). The CDR3 nucleotides read TGCAGTGCTAGTGACGGGAGCGCCATCTCCTACAATGAGCAGTTCTTC. It codes for CSASDGSAISYNEQFF.

This chain joins TRBV3-1 (or the pseudogene TRBV3-2) and TRBJ2-5, with 10 bases identical to TRBD1. From germline, CDR1 is LGHDT and CDR2 YNNKEL (reference sequence). The CDR3 is made up of 18 amino acids. Trimming cost V 7 bases and J 1 base; bases outside gene matches: 15. CDR3 loop: CASTRHPPGQGLQETQYF. The CDR3 DNA reads TGTGCCAGCACTCGACACCCCCCGGGACAGGGGCTCCAAGAGACCCAGTACTTC.

V is TRBV4-1 and J is TRBJ1-5; the D is unclear. The CDR3 is 15 amino acids. V was shortened by 3 bases and J by 0 bases, with 9 bases between the two germline ends. From germline, CDR1 is MGHRA and CDR2 YSYEKL. The CDR3 DNA reads as TGCGCCAGCAGCCAGGCAGTGTATAGCAATCAGCCCCAGCATTTT. It encodes CASSQAVYSNQPQHF.

The V gene is TRBV10-3, the J gene TRBJ2-3, with 15 bases matching TRBD2. The V gene's germline CDR1 is ENHRY and CDR2 SYGVKD. This CDR3 is built from 15 residues. V was clipped by 10 bases and J by 2 bases; unmatched bases: 4. The CDR3 here is CATGLAGGNTDTQYF. In nucleotides, the CDR3 is TGTGCCACCGGACTAGCGGGAGGGAACACAGATACGCAGTATTTT.

The rearrangement links TRBV12-3 or TRBV12-4 to TRBJ1-1; 9 bases map to TRBD1. Trimming removed 8 bases from V and 11 bases from J; junction bases left unmatched: 9. The CDR3 extends over 12 amino acids. CDR3: CASSKVGTGAFF. CDR3 DNA sequence: TGTGCCAGCTCTAAGGTGGGGACAGGGGCTTTCTTT.

In its sample, this clone was seen a few times. The gene calls are TRBV29-1 and TRBJ2-7; 10 bases fit TRBD1. J gave up 4 bases and V 7 bases, and 22 bases lay outside the gene matches. From germline, CDR1 is SQVTM and CDR2 ANQGSEA. CDR3 size: 18 residues. CDR3 nucleotide sequence: TGCAGCGGTCTCGATCGAGGGACAGGGGAATGGGACGGATACGAGCAGTACTTC. Its translation: CSGLDRGTGEWDGYEQYF.

The J gene is TRBJ2-7, the V gene TRBV18, with D perhaps matching TRBD1 (5 bases). The germline V gene has CDR1 KGHSH and CDR2 LQKENI. The CDR3 has 21 amino acids. The V gene lost 1 base and the J gene lost 0 bases, with 28 bases spanning the gap. CDR3 DNA sequence: TGTGCCAGCTCACCACAGGTTTGGCCGGGCGACAACAGGTCTAGCTCCTACGAGCAGTACTTC. It is translated as CASSPQVWPGDNRSSSYEQYF.

The chain links TRBV27 to TRBJ1-6, with a possible D match to TRBD1 (6 bases). Trimming removed 3 bases from V and 4 bases from J, with 13 bases in between. Germline V gene sequence: CDR1 MNHEY, CDR2 SMNVEV (reference sequence). The CDR3 runs 16 residues. The CDR3 nucleotides read TGTGCCAGCAGTTTCGGGGGGCCCAATTATAATTCACCCCTCCACTTT. It translates to CASSFGGPNYNSPLHF.

V gene TRBV30 combines with J gene TRBJ1-1; D remains ambiguous. Trimming took 4 bases from V and 1 from J, leaving 13 bases between them. Germline assignment: CDR1 GTSNPN and CDR2 SVGIG (reference sequence). The CDR3 is 14 amino acids. CDR3 in DNA: TGTGCCTGGACACTTCTTAGGAGGAACACTGAAGCTTTCTTT. Protein product: CAWTLLRRNTEAFF.

The chain is built from TRBV20-1 and TRBJ2-7; D is unclear. This CDR3 is 11 amino acids long. V lost 5 bases and J 7 bases, leaving 12 bases between the germline ends. Germline V CDR1 and CDR2: DFQATT, SNEGSKA (reference sequence). CDR3 bases: TGCAGTGCTCCTGAACCTAAGGAGCAGTACTTC. It specifies CSAPEPKEQYF.

This chain uses TRBV5-1 with TRBJ2-3; no definite D call. The germline V gene has CDR1 SGHRS and CDR2 YFSETQ. CDR3 length equals 14 residues. Trimming cost V 0 bases and J 4 bases, with 9 bases left between them. CDR3 loop: CASSLERVPDTQYF. The CDR3 coding sequence is TGCGCCAGCAGCTTGGAACGGGTACCAGATACGCAGTATTTT.

This clone was recorded at least ten times. The chain links TRBV20-1 to TRBJ2-7; tentatively, D is TRBD2 (7 bases). This CDR3 is 13 amino acids long. The V gene's germline CDR1 is DFQATT and CDR2 SNEGSKA (reference sequence). The germline V and J ends were trimmed by 3 bases and 4 bases, with 13 bases remaining between them. The CDR3 nucleotides are TGCAGTGCTAGTAACAGGGAGGGGTACGAGCAGTACTTC. Protein sequence: CSASNREGYEQYF.

V and J are TRBV18 and TRBJ2-3; TRBD1 aligns across 8 bases. Germline V gene lookup returns CDR1 KGHSH and CDR2 LQKENI. The V segment lost 1 base and the J segment 6 bases; nucleotides outside the gene matches: 6. This CDR3 contains 15 residues. The CDR3, as DNA: TGTGCCAGCTCACCACGGGCAGGGGGCAAGGATACGCAGTATTTT. Protein: CASSPRAGGKDTQYF.